These 27 T cell receptor beta chains share one sample of origin, sequenced in a study of T cell responses to AZD1222 COVID-19 vaccine. The protocol was immunoSEQ multiplex PCR, while the TCRdb copy is restricted to in-frame clones and leaves out a portion. Seen here are fewer than 200,000 clones, 80% to 95% observed once, and the top ten hold about 1.2%. Sequencing was performed on peripheral blood, taken on day 0 of AZD1222 vaccination. Every receptor here comes from an adult in good health.

V gene TRBV28 combines with J gene TRBJ2-2, with a tentative D call TRBD2 (7 bases). CDR1 is MDHEN, CDR2 SYDVKM, per germline. V gave up 2 bases and J gave up 6 bases, with 16 bases separating them. The CDR3 contains 16 residues. CDR3 protein: CASSLSSTGRAGELFF. The CDR3 nucleotides are TGTGCCAGCAGTTTAAGCTCAACAGGGAGGGCCGGGGAGCTGTTTTTT.

The rearrangement joins TRBV9 to TRBJ1-1, with D maybe TRBD1 (5 bases). The germline gives CDR1 SGDLS, CDR2 YYNGEE. The CDR3 length is 14 residues. V lost 0 bases to trimming and J lost 5 bases, with 11 bases between them. CDR3 sequence reads: CASSVVLGDTEAFF. As DNA, the CDR3 is TGTGCCAGCAGCGTAGTGTTAGGGGATACTGAAGCTTTCTTT. Drawing the rest from reference TRBV9 and TRBJ1-1, the complete variable domain is DSGVTQTPKHLITATGQRVTLRCSPRSGDLSVYWYQQSLDQGLQFLIQYYNGEERAKGNILERFSAQQFPDLHSELNLSSLELGDSALYFCASSVVLGDTEAFFGQGTRLTVV.

V gene TRBV27 combines with J gene TRBJ2-7; no firm D call. The CDR3 consists of 13 residues. Trimming stripped 3 bases from V and 6 bases from J, with 12 bases between. Germline-derived CDR1 and CDR2 are MNHEY and SMNVEV (reference sequence). In nucleotides, the CDR3 is TGTGCCAGCAGTTTCCCGGGCCCCGGCGAGCAGTACTTC. It encodes CASSFPGPGEQYF.

The chain couples TRBV5-1 to TRBJ2-1; D perhaps matches TRBD2 (5 bases). The CDR3 runs to 15 residues. Per germline, CDR1 SGHRS and CDR2 YFSETQ. Trimming stripped 1 base from V and 4 bases from J, with 12 bases between. For the CDR3, the DNA is TGCGCCAGCAGCTTGAACGGGGTTCCTTACAATGAGCAGTTCTTC. It encodes CASSLNGVPYNEQFF.

V is TRBV5-1 and J is TRBJ1-4, with D perhaps matching TRBD1 (6 bases). This CDR3 comprises 16 residues. Germline lookup yields CDR1 SGHRS and CDR2 YFSETQ. The ends were cut back, 4 bases at V and 7 bases at J, with 20 bases in the middle. The CDR3: CASSPPGSEGGEKLFF. Here the CDR3 DNA reads TGCGCCAGCAGCCCGCCCGGGAGTGAGGGGGGTGAAAAACTGTTTTTT. Full variable domain (rest looked up from reference TRBV5-1 and TRBJ1-4): KAGVTQTPRYLIKTRGQQVTLSCSPISGHRSVSWYQQTPGQGLQFLFEYFSETQRNKGNFPGRFSGRQFSNSRSEMNVSTLELGDSALYLCASSPPGSEGGEKLFFGSGTQLSVL.

This chain links TRBV11-2 with TRBJ1-2, with 7 bases that match TRBD1. V lost 2 bases, J lost 1 base, and 7 bases stayed unmatched. Looked up from germline, CDR1 is SGHAT and CDR2 is FQNNGV. This CDR3 has 16 residues. CDR3 coding DNA: TGTGCCAGCAGCTTAAAGACAGGGATTGATAACTATGGCTACACCTTC. It specifies CASSLKTGIDNYGYTF.

V and J are TRBV7-6 and TRBJ2-1; TRBD2 matches 8 bases. The CDR3 is 18 amino acids. CDR1 is SGHVS and CDR2 is FNYEAQ in the germline V gene. Trimming removed 1 base from V and 6 bases from J; junction bases left unmatched: 14. Written as DNA, the CDR3 is TGTGCCAGCAGCTTAGGTACGGGGGGGCCGGTCGATCGCAATGAGCAGTTCTTC. This encodes CASSLGTGGPVDRNEQFF.

V is TRBV5-1 and J is TRBJ2-1; 9 nucleotides agree with TRBD1. The V segment lost 4 bases and the J segment 9 bases; nucleotides outside the gene matches: 8. The CDR3 is 14 amino acids. Germline V lookup: CDR1 SGHRS, CDR2 YFSETQ. This chain's CDR3 is CASSNGQGFGEQFF. CDR3 nucleotides: TGCGCCAGCAGCAATGGACAGGGGTTCGGTGAGCAGTTCTTC.

This chain connects TRBV24-1 to TRBJ2-2; tentatively, D is TRBD2 (6 bases). The V gene's germline CDR1 is KGHDR and CDR2 SFDVKD. This CDR3 has 15 amino acids. V lost 9 bases and J lost 2, with 15 bases in between. This CDR3 is CATGVAAPNTGELFF. DNA for the CDR3: TGTGCCACCGGAGTAGCGGCTCCCAACACCGGGGAGCTGTTTTTT.

This chain uses TRBV6-2 or TRBV6-3 with TRBJ2-7; possible D gene TRBD1, 6 bases. CDR1 is MNHEY, CDR2 SVGEGT, per germline. Trimming removed 3 bases at V and 3 bases at J, with 12 bases between. This CDR3 has 14 residues. CDR3 sequence reads: CASSYGPGVYEQYF. CDR3 bases: TGTGCCAGCAGTTATGGTCCAGGGGTCTACGAGCAGTACTTC.

The chain couples TRBV6-5 to TRBJ2-3; D is unclear. The CDR3 spans 15 residues. The V gene lost 4 bases and the J gene lost 0 bases, with 11 bases spanning the gap. Germline values: CDR1 MNHEY, CDR2 SVGAGI. For the CDR3, the DNA is TGTGCCAGCAGTTTTTCCTTCCCAAGCACAGATACGCAGTATTTT. As protein: CASSFSFPSTDTQYF.

V and J are TRBV10-3 and TRBJ1-2, with D unresolved. Germline CDR1 reads ENHRY; CDR2 reads SYGVKD. Trimming removed 0 bases at V and 2 bases at J, with 4 bases between. This CDR3 is 13 amino acids long. The CDR3, as DNA: TGTGCCATCAGTGAGTCGCAGAACTATGGCTACACCTTC. Translated, it gives CAISESQNYGYTF.

J is TRBJ2-2 and V is TRBV6-2 or TRBV6-3; TRBD2 matches 8 bases. Germline V gene sequence: CDR1 MNHEY, CDR2 SVGEGT. The V and J ends lost 4 bases and 4 bases, in that order; junction bases with no gene match: 5. The CDR3 is 15 amino acids. The CDR3 DNA follows: TGTGCCAGCAGTTTCGGGGGGGGCCGCACCGGGGAGCTGTTTTTT. This gives the protein CASSFGGGRTGELFF.

The rearrangement links TRBV5-4 to TRBJ1-1; a possible D gene is TRBD1 (6 bases). Per germline, CDR1 SGHNT and CDR2 YYREEE (reference sequence). The CDR3 contains 15 residues. Trimming cost V 4 bases and J 3 bases, with 16 bases left between them. CDR3 loop: CASSPLPRGHTEAFF. In nucleotides, the CDR3 is TGTGCCAGCAGCCCCCTTCCCAGGGGCCACACTGAAGCTTTCTTT.

J is TRBJ1-3 and V is TRBV5-4; the match to TRBD1 covers 7 bases. Trimming cost V 4 bases and J 0 bases; bases outside gene matches: 4. Germline lookup yields CDR1 SGHNT and CDR2 YYREEE (reference sequence). The CDR3 runs to 15 residues. The CDR3 sequence: CASSPGTVSGNTIYF. DNA for the CDR3: TGTGCCAGCAGCCCAGGGACAGTCTCTGGAAACACCATATATTTT.

The chain employs TRBV19 and TRBJ2-3, with D perhaps given as TRBD1 or TRBD2 (6 bases each). Germline CDR1 LNHDA, CDR2 SQIVND (reference sequence). CDR3 size: 14 residues. Trimming took off 6 bases at V and 6 bases at J, with 16 bases between the two ends. As DNA, the CDR3 is TGTGCCAGTAGGGGGGGCCTATCTTCGGATACGCAGTATTTT. Translation gives CASRGGLSSDTQYF.

The rearrangement links TRBV6-5 to TRBJ1-2; 8 nucleotides match TRBD1. The length of the CDR3 is 14 residues. The J segment lost 7 bases and the V segment lost 8 bases, leaving 12 bases of the junction unmatched. CDR1 and CDR2 from the germline V gene are MNHEY and SVGAGI. CDR3 bases: TGTGCCAGCGGAAAGGGACAGGCACTGGGTGGCTACACCTTC. Its protein product is CASGKGQALGGYTF.

CDR3 amino acids: CASSFGTTSNEKLFF. CDR3 nucleotides: TGTGCCAGCAGCTTTGGGACAACTTCAAATGAAAAACTGTTTTTT. The chain employs TRBV7-9 and TRBJ1-4, with D possibly matching TRBD1 (6 bases). The CDR3 has 15 amino acids. V was pared by 3 bases and J by 5 bases, with 13 bases between. In germline, CDR1 is SEHNR, CDR2 FQNEAQ (reference sequence).

The chain recombines TRBV27 with TRBJ2-7; 10 positions match TRBD2. CDR1 is MNHEY, CDR2 SMNVEV, per germline (reference sequence). V lost 0 bases to trimming and J lost 6 bases; unmatched junction nucleotides: 8. The CDR3 is 16 amino acids. The CDR3 region has the DNA TGTGCCAGCAGTTTATCTAGCGGGGGGATTCCTGGCGAGCAGTACTTC. The encoded protein is CASSLSSGGIPGEQYF.

This chain joins TRBV9 and TRBJ2-7, with D possibly being TRBD1 (5 bases). Trimming shortened V by 0 bases and J by 7 bases, and 14 bases separated the two germline ends. Germline-derived CDR1 and CDR2 are SGDLS and YYNGEE. The CDR3 runs to 14 residues. The CDR3 spells CASSVGDSAGEQYF. CDR3 in DNA: TGTGCCAGCAGCGTAGGAGACAGCGCCGGAGAGCAGTACTTC. The full variable domain, its missing parts supplied by reference TRBV9 and TRBJ2-7, is DSGVTQTPKHLITATGQRVTLRCSPRSGDLSVYWYQQSLDQGLQFLIQYYNGEERAKGNILERFSAQQFPDLHSELNLSSLELGDSALYFCASSVGDSAGEQYFGPGTRLTVT.

J is TRBJ2-3 and V is TRBV5-1; perhaps TRBD1 as D (5 bases). With 1 base removed from V and 6 bases from J, the gap between germline ends came to 12 bases. CDR3 length: 14 residues. In germline, CDR1 is SGHRS, CDR2 YFSETQ. The CDR3 coding sequence is TGCGCCAGCAGCTTGCAGGGTGACCTGGATACGCAGTATTTT. It is translated as CASSLQGDLDTQYF.

The chain recombines TRBV7-8 with TRBJ2-1, with a possible D match to TRBD2 (5 bases). Germline values: CDR1 SGHVS, CDR2 FQNEAQ. V lost 5 bases, J lost 2 bases, and 10 bases lay in between. This CDR3 comprises 14 residues. In nucleotides, the CDR3 is TGTGCCAGCAGCATCCTAGCTACCTACAATGAGCAGTTCTTC. This gives the protein CASSILATYNEQFF.

The gene calls are TRBV6-2 or TRBV6-3 and TRBJ1-5; the D is unclear. Trimming shortened V by 0 bases and J by 1 base, and 10 bases separated the two germline ends. CDR3 length: 16 amino acids. The germline gives CDR1 MNHEY, CDR2 SVGEGT. For the CDR3, the DNA is TGTGCCAGCAGTTACTCGACTAGGAGAAGCAATCAGCCCCAGCATTTT. Translated, it gives CASSYSTRRSNQPQHF.

This clone was seen once. V gene TRBV3-1 (or the pseudogene TRBV3-2) combines with J gene TRBJ1-1; 9 bases map to TRBD1. CDR3 length equals 16 residues. Germline CDR1 and CDR2: LGHDT and YNNKEL (reference sequence). Unmatched junction bases numbered 12, after V lost 3 bases and J lost 7 bases. In DNA form, the CDR3 reads TGTGCCAGCAGCCAGATTGCCGGGACAGGGTTACTTGAAGCTTTCTTT. Protein: CASSQIAGTGLLEAFF.

This clone is a singleton in its sample. The V call is TRBV18, the J call TRBJ2-7; 7 bases agree with TRBD1. The germline V gene has CDR1 KGHSH and CDR2 LQKENI. The CDR3 extends over 17 amino acids. J was trimmed by 4 bases and V by 2 bases; bases with no gene match: 14. The DNA of the CDR3 is TGTGCCAGCTCACCAACCACAGGGGCTCGCGGGCATTACGAGCAGTACTTC. Amino acid sequence: CASSPTTGARGHYEQYF. The whole variable domain, remainder taken from reference TRBV18 and TRBJ2-7, is NAGVMQNPRHLVRRRGQEARLRCSPMKGHSHVYWYRQLPEEGLKFMVYLQKENIIDESGMPKERFSAEFPKEGPSILRIQQVVRGDSAAYFCASSPTTGARGHYEQYFGPGTRLTVT.

The J gene is TRBJ2-3, the V gene TRBV10-1; 7 bases line up with TRBD2. Germline assignment: CDR1 WNHNN and CDR2 SYGVQD (reference sequence). CDR3 length equals 15 residues. J lost 2 bases, V lost 1 base, and 3 bases had no gene match. The CDR3 sequence is CASSELLAVTDTQYF. DNA for the CDR3: TGCGCCAGCAGTGAGTTGCTAGCGGTCACAGATACGCAGTATTTT.

This chain connects TRBV5-1 to TRBJ1-1; TRBD1 is a possible D gene (5 bases). With 7 bases removed from V and 8 bases from J, the gap between germline ends came to 15 bases. Per germline, CDR1 SGHRS and CDR2 YFSETQ. The CDR3 runs to 12 residues. In nucleotides, the CDR3 is TGCGCCAGCGCACGGGGGGAGGCCGAAGCTTTCTTT. Amino acids: CASARGEAEAFF.